This T cell receptor beta chain is from a study of blood T cell repertoires in COVID-19. The overall study: The cDNA or gDNA used as material had been derived from T cells, B-cell-depleted T cells, or PBMCs.

CDR1 MNHEY and CDR2 SVGAGI come from the germline V gene. The CDR3 runs 13 residues. Trimming cost V 6 bases and J 7 bases, with 15 bases left between them. How the authors handled the data: Amplified reference gene primers provided the basis for estimating nucleated cell counts. Using immunoSEQ multiplex PCR, the repertoire was profiled, and TCRdb retains in-frame clones only, with some absent. Clonal size and the V and J genes are those of that table, whereas D and trimming came from the DNA. Counted here are under 200,000 clones, roughly 84% occurring once; the ten biggest clones make up about 3.3%. Within 2 weeks before study entry, exposed participants met a COVID-19 case. This clone was found a few times.

Sequenced: PBMCs or T cells enriched from blood (not recorded which). J is TRBJ1-1 and V is TRBV6-5, with D maybe TRBD1 (5 bases). The clonotype originates from a woman aged 25 to 39 who had been exposed to COVID-19. CDR3 sequence (DNA): TGTGCCAGCAGAAGGGAGGGGTTGGTTGAAGCTTTCTTT. It specifies CASRREGLVEAFF.